Below are 30 T cell receptor beta chains sequenced from a single sample in a study of CD8 T cells in ankylosing spondylitis. General study results and limits: One TCR beta motif, made up of roughly eight highly homologous variants, appeared characteristic of ankylosing spondylitis blood.

In TCRdb, the 5' RACE reads were re-called with MiXCR into one record per CDR3 protein. The profile shows about 330,000 distinct CDR3 sequences, 8% of them singletons. These receptors' targets are unknown. The specimen sequenced was blood, either unsorted or a sorted T cell fraction (not recorded which). The origin of the receptors is a male donor with ankylosing spondylitis.

This clonotype was observed at least ten times. The chain is built from TRBV7-9 and TRBJ2-3; 9 bases line up with TRBD1. V lost 5 bases and J lost 2; bases outside the gene matches: 8. The germline V gene encodes CDR1 SEHNR and CDR2 FQNEAQ (reference sequence). The CDR3 is 16 residues long. The CDR3 region is CASSTRGDRATDTQYF. The CDR3 bases are TGTGCCAGCAGCACCAGAGGGGACAGGGCCACAGATACGCAGTATTTT.

The J gene is TRBJ2-2, the V gene TRBV27; D tentatively fits TRBD1 or TRBD2 (5 bases each). The CDR3 sequence is 18 residues long. V dropped 3 bases and J dropped 8 bases, with 25 bases sitting between them. Germline CDR1 reads MNHEY; CDR2 reads SMNVEV (reference sequence). The CDR3 is CASSFRPPGTGEGGELFF. In DNA, the CDR3 is TGTGCCAGCAGTTTTCGTCCCCCGGGGACGGGCGAGGGGGGGGAGCTGTTTTTT.

The rearrangement joins TRBV5-6 to TRBJ1-6; TRBD1 agrees at 7 bases. J lost 15 bases, V lost 5 bases, and 8 bases had no gene match. The CDR3 is 12 amino acids. The V gene's germline CDR1 is SGHDT and CDR2 YYEEEE. The CDR3 DNA follows: TGTGCCAGCAGTTCGAACCGGGACAGCCTCCACTTT. Translated: CASSSNRDSLHF. Variable domain in full (rest from reference TRBV5-6 and TRBJ1-6): DAGVTQSPTHLIKTRGQQVTLRCSPKSGHDTVSWYQQALGQGPQFIFQYYEEEERQRGNFPDRFSGHQFPNYSSELNVNALLLGDSALYLCASSSNRDSLHFGNGTRLTVT.

This clonotype was picked up many times. The chain is built from TRBV7-2 and TRBJ2-7; weak D call: TRBD1 (5 bases). Trimming cost V 1 base and J 4 bases, with 14 bases left between them. CDR1 is SGHTA, CDR2 FQGNSA, per germline. The CDR3 has 15 amino acids. CDR3 DNA sequence: TGTGCCAGCAGCTTAGTAGGGCAGGGAATTTACGAGCAGTACTTC. This translates into CASSLVGQGIYEQYF.

The chain combines TRBV4-1 with TRBJ2-7, with D perhaps TRBD1 (6 bases). The germline V and J ends were trimmed by 5 bases and 0 bases, with 11 bases remaining between them. This CDR3 is built from 14 residues. Germline V gene data show CDR1 as MGHRA and CDR2 as YSYEKL. The CDR3 sequence is CASSENRDSYEQYF. DNA for the CDR3: TGCGCCAGCAGCGAAAACAGGGACTCCTACGAGCAGTACTTC.

The CDR3 loop reads CASSYSTSPLHF. DNA of the CDR3: TGTGCCAGCAGTTACTCAACTTCACCCCTCCACTTT. The chain has TRBV6-5 and TRBJ1-6, with no clear D. CDR3 length: 12 residues. CDR1 and CDR2 from the germline V gene are MNHEY and SVGAGI. Trimming shortened V by 0 bases and J by 9 bases, and 3 bases separated the two germline ends.

There are a few counts of this clonotype. This rearrangement joins TRBV20-1 to TRBJ2-7, with unresolved D. CDR1 and CDR2 from the germline V gene are DFQATT and SNEGSKA (reference sequence). V lost 6 bases, J lost 0 bases, and 12 bases lay in between. The CDR3 spans 13 residues. DNA of the CDR3: TGCAGTGCAACAAACCCCCGCTCCTACGAGCAGTACTTC. This encodes CSATNPRSYEQYF.

V and J are TRBV12-3 or TRBV12-4 and TRBJ1-5, with D possibly being TRBD1 (5 bases). The CDR3 runs to 14 residues. Trimming pared 6 bases from V and 3 bases from J, leaving 12 bases between. For the CDR3, the DNA is TGTGCCAGCAGGCGACCGGGGCCCAATCAGCCCCAGCATTTT. Protein: CASRRPGPNQPQHF.

CDR3 sequence: CASMRGRELFF. CDR3 coding DNA: TGTGCCAGCATGCGGGGCCGGGAGCTGTTTTTT. V usage is TRBV28 and J usage is TRBJ2-2; a weak D match, TRBD2 (6 bases). Germline loops: CDR1 MDHEN, CDR2 SYDVKM. V dropped 7 bases and J dropped 9 bases, with 9 bases sitting between them. The CDR3 has 11 residues.

The V call is TRBV5-1, the J call TRBJ2-7; tentatively, D is TRBD1 (6 bases). The CDR3 length is 13 residues. The ends were cut back, 4 bases at V and 5 bases at J, with 13 bases in the middle. Per germline, CDR1 SGHRS and CDR2 YFSETQ. CDR3 nucleotides: TGCGCCAGCAGCGCAGGGGTGACCGACGAGCAGTACTTC. Its protein is CASSAGVTDEQYF.

In its sample, this clonotype was seen many times. The chain has TRBV2 and TRBJ1-3; a possible D gene is TRBD1 (6 bases). The V end was cut by 5 bases, the J end by 0 bases, with 14 bases between. This CDR3 region has 16 residues. Germline V gives CDR1 SNHLY, CDR2 FYNNEI. CDR3 protein: CASSKRTVHSGNTIYF. Here the CDR3 DNA reads TGTGCCAGCAGTAAAAGGACAGTACACTCTGGAAACACCATATATTTT.

This clonotype was seen ten or more times. As DNA, the CDR3 is TGTGCCAGTCTAGCGGGATTCTCCCGGGAAGAGCAGTTCTTC. Protein sequence: CASLAGFSREEQFF. The V and J genes are TRBV12-3 or TRBV12-4 and TRBJ2-1; 9 bases align to TRBD2. With V trimmed by 9 bases and J by 10 bases, 13 bases remained unmatched. The CDR3 sequence is 14 residues long.

V usage is TRBV10-3 and J usage is TRBJ2-7; 7 bases map to TRBD2. There are 15 residues in the CDR3. The trim removed 3 bases at V and 4 bases at J, leaving 9 bases unmatched. From germline, CDR1 is ENHRY and CDR2 SYGVKD. CDR3 region: CAISDSGEGLYEQYF. In nucleotides, the CDR3 is TGTGCCATCAGTGATTCTGGGGAGGGATTGTACGAGCAGTACTTC.

This clonotype was observed a handful of times. The gene calls are TRBV12-5 and TRBJ2-1; 12 bases are a match to TRBD2. After removal of 6 bases from V and 5 bases from J, the junction contained 8 bases not matched to a gene. CDR3 size: 16 residues. The germline CDR1 and CDR2 sequences are LGHNT and FRNRAP. CDR3 in amino acids: CASGSGLAGINNEQFF. The DNA of the CDR3 is TGTGCTAGTGGCTCCGGACTAGCGGGGATAAACAATGAGCAGTTCTTC.

V and J are TRBV5-1 and TRBJ2-4, with no clear D. In germline, CDR1 is SGHRS, CDR2 YFSETQ. The germline V and J ends were trimmed by 2 bases and 7 bases, with 10 bases remaining between them. The CDR3 runs 13 residues. CDR3 DNA: TGCGCCAGCAGCTTTGAGGTTCGGAACATTCAGTACTTC. Protein sequence: CASSFEVRNIQYF.

In DNA form, the CDR3 reads TGTGCCAGCAGCCAAGTCCGGGGACATGGCTACACCTTC. Translating it yields CASSQVRGHGYTF. V and J are TRBV3-1 and TRBJ1-2; D perhaps matches TRBD1 (5 bases). The ends were cut back, 1 base at V and 6 bases at J, with 9 bases in the middle. Per the germline V gene, CDR1 is LGHDT and CDR2 is YNNKEL (reference sequence). The CDR3 has 13 residues.

This clonotype has a count of ten or more. The CDR3: CASSLEASSYEQYF. The CDR3 DNA sequence: TGTGCCAGCAGCTTGGAGGCCAGTTCCTACGAGCAGTACTTC. The gene calls are TRBV7-2 and TRBJ2-7, with D possibly TRBD2 on 5 matching bases. Germline CDR1 and CDR2: SGHTA and FQGNSA. Deletions cut 3 bases from V and 1 base from J, with 10 bases between. The CDR3 extends over 14 amino acids.

The V and J genes are TRBV6-4 and TRBJ1-2; tentative D call: TRBD1 (6 bases). Between the trimmed V and J ends, which lost 5 bases and 7 bases, there was a span of 14 bases. This CDR3 has 13 amino acids. CDR1 and CDR2 from the germline V gene are MRHNA and SNTAGT. The CDR3 DNA sequence: TGTGCCAGCAGTAGTACAGGGACGGCTGGCTACACCTTC. Encoded protein: CASSSTGTAGYTF.

This clonotype was seen repeatedly, ten times or more. The gene calls are TRBV7-9 and TRBJ2-1, with a possible D match to TRBD1 (5 bases). V was clipped by 5 bases and J by 7 bases, with 15 bases between them. Germline V gene sequence: CDR1 SEHNR, CDR2 FQNEAQ (reference sequence). The CDR3 runs 14 residues. The CDR3 spells CASSPYLTENEQFF. CDR3 sequence (DNA): TGTGCCAGCAGCCCATACCTGACAGAGAATGAGCAGTTCTTC.

This rearrangement joins TRBV27 to TRBJ2-3; possible D gene TRBD2, 7 bases. V was shortened by 7 bases and J by 1 base, with 15 bases between the two germline ends. This CDR3 is built from 15 residues. CDR1 and CDR2 from the germline V gene are MNHEY and SMNVEV (reference sequence). CDR3 protein: CASKTRGRGTDTQYF. Written as DNA, the CDR3 is TGTGCCAGCAAGACTAGGGGGAGGGGCACAGATACGCAGTATTTT.

The genes are TRBV12-3 or TRBV12-4 and TRBJ2-7, with 7 bases fitting TRBD2. This CDR3 region has 17 residues. Unmatched junction bases numbered 15, after V lost 4 bases and J lost 3 bases. CDR3 bases: TGTGCCAGCAGTTCACCCTCTAGGGGCGGGAGTCTCTACGAGCAGTACTTC. This codes for CASSSPSRGGSLYEQYF.

The chain links TRBV28 to TRBJ2-7, with 14 nucleotides matching TRBD2. The CDR3 consists of 15 residues. Germline CDR1 and CDR2: MDHEN and SYDVKM. J gave up 3 bases and V 5 bases, and 3 bases lay outside the gene matches. The CDR3 DNA is TGTGCCAGCAGTGAGGGACTAGCGGGAGACTACGAGCAGTACTTC. Amino acids: CASSEGLAGDYEQYF.

The J gene is TRBJ2-1, the V gene TRBV12-3 or TRBV12-4; D not certain. The CDR3 is 13 residues long. The V and J ends lost 3 bases and 9 bases respectively, with 12 bases between them. The CDR3 is CASSFIRVGEQFF. The CDR3 DNA reads TGTGCCAGCAGTTTTATCCGCGTTGGTGAGCAGTTCTTC.

The chain carries TRBV3-1 and TRBJ2-7, with D possibly being TRBD1 or TRBD2 (5 bases each). The CDR3 covers 13 residues. Germline V gives CDR1 LGHDT, CDR2 YNNKEL (reference sequence). V dropped 3 bases and J dropped 2 bases, with 8 bases sitting between them. CDR3 nucleotide sequence: TGTGCCAGCAGCCAGATGGGGGCCTACGAGCAGTACTTC. Encoded protein: CASSQMGAYEQYF.

This clonotype was seen ten or more times. V is TRBV12-3 or TRBV12-4 and J is TRBJ2-3; TRBD1 or TRBD2 may be the D gene (5 bases each). The V and J ends lost 3 bases and 5 bases respectively, with 15 bases between them. The CDR3 spans 15 residues. The CDR3: CASSFSGLNIDTQYF. The CDR3 coding sequence is TGTGCCAGCAGTTTTTCGGGGCTCAATATAGATACGCAGTATTTT.

The V gene is TRBV14, the J gene TRBJ2-7; 7 bases fit TRBD2. Germline lookup yields CDR1 SGHDN and CDR2 FVKESK. The CDR3 runs to 15 residues. Losses at the gene ends were 5 bases for V and 6 bases for J; bases not matched to a gene: 13. The CDR3 DNA sequence: TGTGCCAGCAGCTATGGAGGCGGGACTATTTCCGAGCAGTACTTC. Its protein is CASSYGGGTISEQYF.

The rearrangement links TRBV30 to TRBJ2-1; 10 bases agree with TRBD2. In germline, CDR1 is GTSNPN, CDR2 SVGIG (reference sequence). This CDR3 is built from 15 residues. Losses at the gene ends were 0 bases for V and 7 bases for J; bases not matched to a gene: 6. The CDR3 DNA reads TGTGCCTGGAGTGTTGGACTAGCGGCCGCTAATGAGCAGTTCTTC. It specifies CAWSVGLAAANEQFF.

The rearrangement joins TRBV19 to TRBJ2-7; TRBD1 aligns across 9 bases. This CDR3 comprises 15 residues. The V and J ends lost 3 bases and 3 bases, in that order; junction bases with no gene match: 6. The V gene's germline CDR1 is LNHDA and CDR2 SQIVND (reference sequence). The CDR3 loop is CASSMPGQGIYEQYF. The DNA of the CDR3 is TGTGCCAGTAGTATGCCGGGACAGGGAATCTACGAGCAGTACTTC.

The CDR3 region has the DNA TGTGCCAGCAGCGTAAGGGACACATCCTCAGGTCTATACAATGAGCAGTTCTTC. It is translated as CASSVRDTSSGLYNEQFF. This chain connects TRBV9 to TRBJ2-1, with D perhaps matching TRBD1 (6 bases). The CDR3 covers 18 residues. Trimming took 1 base from V and 4 from J, leaving 21 bases between them. The germline V gene has CDR1 SGDLS and CDR2 YYNGEE.

The gene calls are TRBV5-1 and TRBJ2-3; no clear D gene. Germline loops: CDR1 SGHRS, CDR2 YFSETQ. The CDR3 contains 16 residues. Trimming took off 2 bases at V and 2 bases at J, with 15 bases between the two ends. The DNA of the CDR3 is TGCGCCAGCAGCTTCGGTTCCCGCGGAGACACAGATACGCAGTATTTT. Amino acid sequence: CASSFGSRGDTDTQYF.